This TCR beta chain was recovered during a study of CD8 T cells in Susac syndrome. In germline, CDR1 is SGHAT, CDR2 FQNNGV. The CDR3 runs 14 residues. The V and J ends lost 5 bases and 5 bases, in that order; junction bases with no gene match: 5. TCR beta sequences were obtained from blood CD8+ and CD4+ T cells. Healthy donors served as the controls. They were matched for age and sex. A quantity of about 0.5 to 1 ug RNA underwent reverse transcription using random hexamers. One entry per CDR3 protein, called by TCRdb with MiXCR from the immunoSEQ multiplex PCR reads. The sample holds 150,000 to 200,000 distinct CDR3 sequences, about 95% seen once.

Material for sequencing was CD4+ T cells from PBMCs. This sequence joins TRBV11-2 and TRBJ2-4; 8 bases match TRBD2. This sequence originates from a human donor in good health. The DNA for the CDR3 is TGTGCCAGCAGCCTGTCTAGCGGGCAAAACATTCAGTACTTC. Its protein is CASSLSSGQNIQYF.